A selection of T cell receptor beta chains follows, all from one sample in a study of early T cells in non-severe SARS-CoV-2 infection. TCRdb fed the 5' RACE reads into MiXCR, producing one record per CDR3 protein. The data contain around 29,000 distinct CDR3 sequences, 5.7% of them seen just once; the ten biggest clones take up approximately 5.7%. Sequenced material: whole blood. Every receptor here comes from an adult who was a healthcare worker with PCR-confirmed SARS-CoV-2 infection or an uninfected control (not recorded which). Each CDR3 is given with its conserved first and last residue. The D gene is left open where the match is weak. Clone size is given for some rows only: seen once, a few or many times, or a class if the clone is expanded.

cdr3_aa,cdr3_nt,j_call,v_call,clone_size,d_call
CASSLTLGGVGSNQPQHF,TGTGCCAGCAGCCTGACGCTCGGAGGGGTAGGGAGCAATCAGCCCCAGCATTTT,TRBJ1-5,TRBV3-1,many,NA
CASSLGLAVISYEQYF,TGTGCCAGCAGCTTGGGGCTAGCGGTAATCTCCTACGAGCAGTACTTC,TRBJ2-7,TRBV5-6,many,TRBD2
CAAGGMWEPGNTIYF,TGTGCCGCCGGGGGGATGTGGGAGCCTGGAAACACCATATATTTT,TRBJ1-3,TRBV7-8,NA,NA
CAISEHQDRGLEMGGYTF,TGTGCCATCAGTGAGCACCAGGACAGGGGGCTTGAGATGGGTGGCTACACCTTC,TRBJ1-2,TRBV10-3,many,TRBD1
CASSLDWGGTEAFF,TGTGCCAGCAGCTTGGATTGGGGAGGCACTGAAGCTTTCTTT,TRBJ1-1,TRBV5-6,many,NA
CASSPTVMNSPLHF,TGTGCCAGCAGCCCGACAGTGATGAATTCACCCCTCCACTTT,TRBJ1-6,TRBV6-2/TRBV6-3,many,NA
CATEYQGNTEAFF,TGTGCCACCGAGTATCAGGGGAACACTGAAGCTTTCTTT,TRBJ1-1,TRBV2,many,NA
CASSLAAGVNNEQFF,TGCGCCAGCAGCTTGGCAGCGGGGGTTAACAATGAGCAGTTCTTC,TRBJ2-1,TRBV5-1,few,TRBD2
CASSLMEGNTEAFF,TGTGCCAGCAGCTTAATGGAGGGGAACACTGAAGCTTTCTTT,TRBJ1-1,TRBV7-9,few,NA
CASSLLSDGDSGNTIYF,TGTGCCAGCAGTTTGCTATCGGACGGCGACTCTGGAAACACCATATATTTT,TRBJ1-3,TRBV6-1,many,NA
CASSLSWGGNYEQYF,TGTGCCAGCAGCCTTAGCTGGGGAGGTAACTACGAGCAGTACTTC,TRBJ2-7,TRBV9,many,NA
CSALKVTTNEKLFF,TGCAGTGCCCTGAAGGTCACAACTAATGAAAAACTGTTTTTT,TRBJ1-4,TRBV20-1,few,NA
CSVTSRDRGRFTEAFF,TGCAGCGTGACGTCCCGGGACAGGGGGCGATTCACTGAAGCTTTCTTT,TRBJ1-1,TRBV29-1,many,TRBD1
CASTGSYAQYF,TGTGCCAGCACTGGATCCTACGCGCAGTACTTC,TRBJ2-7,TRBV27,NA,NA
CATLSGLAGGRQFF,TGTGCCACCTTATCGGGACTAGCGGGGGGGCGGCAGTTCTTC,TRBJ2-1,TRBV4-2,many,TRBD2
CASSFRGWNEQFF,TGTGCCAGCAGTTTTCGGGGGTGGAATGAGCAGTTCTTC,TRBJ2-1,TRBV27,many,NA
CASSPRRLGTNEQFF,TGTGCCAGCTCACCACGCAGGCTTGGGACGAATGAGCAGTTCTTC,TRBJ2-1,TRBV18,few,NA
CASSVAIPLLAKNIQYF,TGTGCCAGCAGCGTAGCTATCCCGTTGCTAGCCAAAAACATTCAGTACTTC,TRBJ2-4,TRBV9,many,NA
CASSARDRANEQFF,TGCGCCAGCAGCGCCCGGGACAGGGCCAATGAGCAGTTCTTC,TRBJ2-1,TRBV4-3,many,TRBD1
CASSWGQGRQNEKLFF,TGCGCCAGCAGCTGGGGACAGGGACGGCAAAATGAAAAACTGTTTTTT,TRBJ1-4,TRBV5-1,many,TRBD1
CASSIDPEGGYTF,TGTGCCAGCAGCATTGACCCCGAAGGTGGCTACACCTTC,TRBJ1-2,TRBV12-3/TRBV12-4,many,NA
CASSPANSNQPQHF,TGTGCCAGCAGCCCTGCCAATAGCAATCAGCCCCAGCATTTT,TRBJ1-5,TRBV7-2,many,NA
CASSPKTDNYGYTF,TGCGCCAGCAGCCCGAAGACGGACAACTATGGCTACACCTTC,TRBJ1-2,TRBV5-1,many,NA
CASSWEGADTQYF,TGTGCCAGCAGCTGGGAGGGGGCAGATACGCAGTATTTT,TRBJ2-3,TRBV7-6,many,NA
CASSRRRGPLKYRETQYF,TGTGCCAGCAGTCGTCGCCGGGGCCCCCTGAAGTACCGAGAGACCCAGTACTTC,TRBJ2-5,TRBV6-2/TRBV6-3,few,NA
CASSPAGGLARADTQYF,TGTGCCAGCAGTCCAGCGGGGGGTCTCGCACGTGCAGATACGCAGTATTTT,TRBJ2-3,TRBV28,many,TRBD2
CAWERSNYGYTF,TGTGCCTGGGAAAGATCTAACTATGGCTACACCTTC,TRBJ1-2,TRBV30,NA,NA
CASSPRDRGRETQYF,TGTGCCAGCAGTCCCCGGGACAGGGGGAGAGAGACCCAGTACTTC,TRBJ2-5,TRBV12-3/TRBV12-4,few,TRBD1
CASSQDTSGLYNEQFF,TGTGCCAGCAGCCAAGACACTAGCGGGCTCTACAATGAGCAGTTCTTC,TRBJ2-1,TRBV4-2,NA,TRBD2
CASSRTGGPRRYGYTF,TGTGCCAGCAGTCGGACAGGGGGCCCGCGACGGTATGGCTACACCTTC,TRBJ1-2,TRBV12-3/TRBV12-4,many,TRBD1
CASSEHEGETQYF,TGCGCCAGCAGTGAGCATGAGGGAGAGACCCAGTACTTC,TRBJ2-5,TRBV10-1,NA,NA
CSVGDRGGSEKLFF,TGCAGCGTTGGGGACAGGGGAGGTAGCGAAAAACTGTTTTTT,TRBJ1-4,TRBV29-1,many,TRBD1
CATSDFPRNEQFF,TGTGCCACCAGTGATTTTCCGCGTAATGAGCAGTTCTTC,TRBJ2-1,TRBV24-1,many,NA
CASSFRPHRGRTYEQYF,TGTGCCAGCAGTTTCCGACCTCACAGGGGGAGGACCTACGAGCAGTACTTC,TRBJ2-7,TRBV27,NA,TRBD1
CASTARWGATDTQYF,TGTGCCAGCACCGCACGATGGGGGGCCACAGATACGCAGTATTTT,TRBJ2-3,TRBV6-6,many,NA
CASSYSVDRANQPQHF,TGTGCCAGCAGTTACTCCGTGGACAGGGCCAATCAGCCCCAGCATTTT,TRBJ1-5,TRBV6-2/TRBV6-3,many,TRBD1
CASSQRSGGVSTDTQYF,TGCGCCAGCAGCCAAAGATCTGGAGGGGTTAGCACAGATACGCAGTATTTT,TRBJ2-3,TRBV4-3,many,NA
CASSLWTSNEQFF,TGTGCCAGCAGTTTATGGACCTCCAATGAGCAGTTCTTC,TRBJ2-1,TRBV28,once,NA
CASSPRTRFSEQYF,TGTGCCAGCTCACCAAGGACAAGATTCTCCGAGCAGTACTTC,TRBJ2-7,TRBV18,few,NA
CASSLVTANEQFF,TGCGCCAGCAGCTTGGTTACAGCCAATGAGCAGTTCTTC,TRBJ2-1,TRBV5-1,once,NA
CASSLDSGGVQYF,TGTGCCAGCAGCTTAGACTCGGGGGGCGTGCAGTACTTC,TRBJ2-7,TRBV5-4,few,NA
CASSLMGQPHEGGTEAFF,TGTGCCAGCAGCTTAATGGGACAGCCCCACGAGGGGGGCACTGAAGCTTTCTTT,TRBJ1-1,TRBV5-6,many,TRBD1